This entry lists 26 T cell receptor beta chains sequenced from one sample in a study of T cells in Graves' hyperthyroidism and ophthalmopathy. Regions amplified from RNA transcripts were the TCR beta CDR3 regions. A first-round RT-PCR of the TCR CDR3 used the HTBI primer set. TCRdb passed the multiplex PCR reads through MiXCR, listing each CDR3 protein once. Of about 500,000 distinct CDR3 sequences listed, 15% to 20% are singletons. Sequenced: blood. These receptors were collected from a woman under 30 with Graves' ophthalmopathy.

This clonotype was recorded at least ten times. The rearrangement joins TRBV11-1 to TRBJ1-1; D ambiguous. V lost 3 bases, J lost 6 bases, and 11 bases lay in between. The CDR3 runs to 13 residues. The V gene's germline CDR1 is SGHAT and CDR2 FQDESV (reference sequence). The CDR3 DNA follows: TGTGCCAGCAGCTTGGCGACCGGGGCTGAAGCTTTCTTT. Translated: CASSLATGAEAFF.

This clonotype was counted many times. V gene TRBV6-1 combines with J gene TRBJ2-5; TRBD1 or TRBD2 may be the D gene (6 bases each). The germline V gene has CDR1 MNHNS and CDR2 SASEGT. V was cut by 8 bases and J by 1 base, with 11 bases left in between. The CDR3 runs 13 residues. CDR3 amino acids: CASRGLLQETQYF. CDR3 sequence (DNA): TGTGCCAGCCGGGGGCTCCTCCAAGAGACCCAGTACTTC.

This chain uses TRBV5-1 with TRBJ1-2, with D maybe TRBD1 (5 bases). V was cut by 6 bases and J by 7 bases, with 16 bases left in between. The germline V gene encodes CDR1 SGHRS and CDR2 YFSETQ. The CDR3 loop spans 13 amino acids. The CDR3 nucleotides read TGCGCCAGCAACAACGGGGGGATAGGTGGCTACACCTTC. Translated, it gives CASNNGGIGGYTF. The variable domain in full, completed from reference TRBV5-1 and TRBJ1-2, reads KAGVTQTPRYLIKTRGQQVTLSCSPISGHRSVSWYQQTPGQGLQFLFEYFSETQRNKGNFPGRFSGRQFSNSRSEMNVSTLELGDSALYLCASNNGGIGGYTFGSGTRLTVV.

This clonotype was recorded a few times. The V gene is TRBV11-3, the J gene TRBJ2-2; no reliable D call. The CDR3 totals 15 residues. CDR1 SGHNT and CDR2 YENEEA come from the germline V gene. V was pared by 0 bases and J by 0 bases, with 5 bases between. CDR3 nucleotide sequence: TGTGCCAGCAGCTTAGATGGGTCGAACACCGGGGAGCTGTTTTTT. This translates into CASSLDGSNTGELFF.

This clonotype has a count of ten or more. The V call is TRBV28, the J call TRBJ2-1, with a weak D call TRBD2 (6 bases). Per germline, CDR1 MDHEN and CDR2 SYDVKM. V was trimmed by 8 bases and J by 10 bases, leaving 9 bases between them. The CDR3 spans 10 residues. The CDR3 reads CASSRGEQFF. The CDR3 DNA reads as TGTGCCAGCTCTCGGGGGGAGCAGTTCTTC. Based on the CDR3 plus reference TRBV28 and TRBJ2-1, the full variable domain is DVKVTQSSRYLVKRTGEKVFLECVQDMDHENMFWYRQDPGLGLRLIYFSYDVKMKEKGDIPEGYSVSREKKERFSLILESASTNQTSMYLCASSRGEQFFGPGTRLTVL.

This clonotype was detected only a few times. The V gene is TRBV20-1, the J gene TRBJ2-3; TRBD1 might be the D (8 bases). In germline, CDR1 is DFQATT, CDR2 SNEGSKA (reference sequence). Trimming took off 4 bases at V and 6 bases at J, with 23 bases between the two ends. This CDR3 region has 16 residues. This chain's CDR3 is CSATRGGGQAWDTQYF. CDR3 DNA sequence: TGCAGTGCTACTAGAGGGGGGGGACAGGCCTGGGATACGCAGTATTTT.

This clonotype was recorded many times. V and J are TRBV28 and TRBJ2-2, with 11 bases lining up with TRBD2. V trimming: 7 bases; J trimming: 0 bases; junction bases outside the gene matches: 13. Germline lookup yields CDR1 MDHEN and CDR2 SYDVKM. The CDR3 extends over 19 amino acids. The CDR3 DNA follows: TGTGCCAGCACCTCTCCTAGCGGGAGGTGGGACGCGAACACCGGGGAGCTGTTTTTT. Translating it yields CASTSPSGRWDANTGELFF.

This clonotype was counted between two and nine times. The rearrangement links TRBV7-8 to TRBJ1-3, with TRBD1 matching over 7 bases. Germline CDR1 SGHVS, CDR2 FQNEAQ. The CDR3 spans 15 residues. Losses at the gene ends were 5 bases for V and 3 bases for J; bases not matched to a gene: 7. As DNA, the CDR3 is TGTGCCAGCAGCACGAAGGGGGCTGTTGGAAACACCATATATTTT. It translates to CASSTKGAVGNTIYF.

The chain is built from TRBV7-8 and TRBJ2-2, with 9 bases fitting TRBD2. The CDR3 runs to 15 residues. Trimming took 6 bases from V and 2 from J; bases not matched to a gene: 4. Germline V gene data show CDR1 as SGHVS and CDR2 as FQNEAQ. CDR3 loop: CASRRTSDNTGELFF. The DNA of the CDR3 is TGTGCCAGCAGACGGACTAGCGATAACACCGGGGAGCTGTTTTTT.

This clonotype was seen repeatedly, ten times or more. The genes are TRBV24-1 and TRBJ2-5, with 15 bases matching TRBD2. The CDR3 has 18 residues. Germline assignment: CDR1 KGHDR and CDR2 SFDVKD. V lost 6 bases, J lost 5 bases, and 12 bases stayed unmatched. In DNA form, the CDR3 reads TGTGCCACCAGTACCCCGGGACTAGCGGGGGGCCGACGGGAGACCCAGTACTTC. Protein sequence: CATSTPGLAGGRRETQYF.

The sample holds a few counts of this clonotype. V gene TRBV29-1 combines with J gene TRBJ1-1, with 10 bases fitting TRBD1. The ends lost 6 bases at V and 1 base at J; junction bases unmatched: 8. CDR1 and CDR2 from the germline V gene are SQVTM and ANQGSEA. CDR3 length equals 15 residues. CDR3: CSVGQGTFTNTEAFF. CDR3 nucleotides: TGCAGCGTGGGACAGGGGACGTTTACGAACACTGAAGCTTTCTTT.

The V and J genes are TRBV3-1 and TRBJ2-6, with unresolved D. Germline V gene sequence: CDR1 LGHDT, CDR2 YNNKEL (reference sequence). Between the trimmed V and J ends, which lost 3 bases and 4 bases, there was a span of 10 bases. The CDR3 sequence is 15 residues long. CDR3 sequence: CASSHSGAGANVLTF. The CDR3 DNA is TGTGCCAGCAGCCACTCCGGTGCCGGGGCCAACGTCCTGACTTTC.

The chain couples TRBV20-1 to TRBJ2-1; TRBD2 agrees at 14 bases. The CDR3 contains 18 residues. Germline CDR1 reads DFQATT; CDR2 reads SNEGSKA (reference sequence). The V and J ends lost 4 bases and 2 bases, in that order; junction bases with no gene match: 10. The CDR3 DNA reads TGCAGTGCTACGGGACTAGCGGGAGTCCCTACCCCCTACAATGAGCAGTTCTTC. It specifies CSATGLAGVPTPYNEQFF.

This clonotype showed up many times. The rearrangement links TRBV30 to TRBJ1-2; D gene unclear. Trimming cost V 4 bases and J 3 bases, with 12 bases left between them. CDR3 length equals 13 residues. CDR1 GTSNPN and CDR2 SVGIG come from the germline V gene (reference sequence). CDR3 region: CAWKGIPDYGYTF. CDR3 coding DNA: TGTGCCTGGAAGGGCATTCCGGACTATGGCTACACCTTC.

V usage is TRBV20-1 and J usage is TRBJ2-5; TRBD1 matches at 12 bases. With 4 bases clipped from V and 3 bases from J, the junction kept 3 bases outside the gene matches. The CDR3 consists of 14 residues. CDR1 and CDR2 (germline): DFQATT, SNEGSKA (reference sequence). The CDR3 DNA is TGCAGTGCTACCGGGACAGGGGGCGAAGAGACCCAGTACTTC. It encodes CSATGTGGEETQYF.

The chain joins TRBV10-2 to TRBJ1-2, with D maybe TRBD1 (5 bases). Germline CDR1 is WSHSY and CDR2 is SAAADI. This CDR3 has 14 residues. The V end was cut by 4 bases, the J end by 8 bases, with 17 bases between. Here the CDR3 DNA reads TGCGCCAGCAGTGTCGGGAGGGGAAATGGCGGCTACACCTTC. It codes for CASSVGRGNGGYTF.

The CDR3, as DNA: TGCAGTGCTAGTCGGTGTCGTTGCTACAATGAGCAGTTCTTC. Residues: CSASRCRCYNEQFF. The chain is built from TRBV20-1 and TRBJ2-1; no clear D. V dropped 3 bases and J dropped 3 bases, with 12 bases sitting between them. Germline V CDR1 and CDR2: DFQATT, SNEGSKA (reference sequence). The CDR3 has 14 residues.

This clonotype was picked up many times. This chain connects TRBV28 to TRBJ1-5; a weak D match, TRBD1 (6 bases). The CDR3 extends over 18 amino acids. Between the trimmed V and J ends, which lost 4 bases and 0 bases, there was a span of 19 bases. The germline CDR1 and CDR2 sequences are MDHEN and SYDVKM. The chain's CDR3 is CASSSARGGVYSNQPQHF. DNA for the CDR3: TGTGCCAGCAGTTCCGCCAGGGGCGGGGTTTATAGCAATCAGCCCCAGCATTTT.

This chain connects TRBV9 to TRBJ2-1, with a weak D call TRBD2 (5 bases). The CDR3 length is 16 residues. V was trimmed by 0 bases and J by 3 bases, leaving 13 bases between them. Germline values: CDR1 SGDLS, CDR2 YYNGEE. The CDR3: CASSVGNGERYNEQFF. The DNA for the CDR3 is TGTGCCAGCAGCGTAGGAAACGGGGAGCGCTACAATGAGCAGTTCTTC. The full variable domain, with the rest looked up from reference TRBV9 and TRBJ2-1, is DSGVTQTPKHLITATGQRVTLRCSPRSGDLSVYWYQQSLDQGLQFLIQYYNGEERAKGNILERFSAQQFPDLHSELNLSSLELGDSALYFCASSVGNGERYNEQFFGPGTRLTVL.

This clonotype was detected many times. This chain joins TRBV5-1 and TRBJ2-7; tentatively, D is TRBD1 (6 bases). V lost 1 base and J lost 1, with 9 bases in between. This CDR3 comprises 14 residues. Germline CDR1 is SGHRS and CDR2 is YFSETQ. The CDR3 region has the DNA TGCGCCAGCAGCTTGCCGGGACAATCCTACGAGCAGTACTTC. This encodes CASSLPGQSYEQYF.

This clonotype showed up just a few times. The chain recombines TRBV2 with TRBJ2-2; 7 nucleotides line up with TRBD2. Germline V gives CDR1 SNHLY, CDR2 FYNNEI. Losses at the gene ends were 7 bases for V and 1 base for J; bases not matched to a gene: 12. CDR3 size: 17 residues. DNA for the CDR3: TGTGCCAGCAACGAGGGGAGGGGACTACAGAACACCGGGGAGCTGTTTTTT. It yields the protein CASNEGRGLQNTGELFF.

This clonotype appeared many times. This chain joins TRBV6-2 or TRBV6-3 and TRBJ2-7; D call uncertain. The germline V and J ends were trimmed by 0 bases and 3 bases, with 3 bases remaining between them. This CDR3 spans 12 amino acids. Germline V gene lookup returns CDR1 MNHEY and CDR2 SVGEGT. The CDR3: CASSYSLYEQYF. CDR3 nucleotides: TGTGCCAGCAGTTACTCCCTCTACGAGCAGTACTTC.

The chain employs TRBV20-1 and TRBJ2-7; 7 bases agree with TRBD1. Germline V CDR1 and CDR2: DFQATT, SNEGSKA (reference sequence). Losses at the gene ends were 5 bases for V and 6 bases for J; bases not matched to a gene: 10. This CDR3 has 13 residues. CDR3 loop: CSAGVDRAFEQYF. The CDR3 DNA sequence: TGCAGTGCTGGGGTTGACAGGGCGTTCGAGCAGTACTTC.

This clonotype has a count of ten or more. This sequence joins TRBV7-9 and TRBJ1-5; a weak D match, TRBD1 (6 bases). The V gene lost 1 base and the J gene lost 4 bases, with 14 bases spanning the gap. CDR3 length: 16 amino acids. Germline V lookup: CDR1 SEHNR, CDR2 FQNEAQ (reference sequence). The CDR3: CASSLVGGDKNQPQHF. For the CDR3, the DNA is TGTGCCAGCAGCTTAGTAGGAGGGGACAAAAATCAGCCCCAGCATTTT.

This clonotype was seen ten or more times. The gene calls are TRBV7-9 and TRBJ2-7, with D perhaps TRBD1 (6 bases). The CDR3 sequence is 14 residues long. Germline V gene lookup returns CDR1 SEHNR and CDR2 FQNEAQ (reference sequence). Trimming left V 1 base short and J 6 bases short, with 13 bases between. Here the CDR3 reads CASSLVQGNVEQYF. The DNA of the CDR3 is TGTGCCAGCAGCTTAGTTCAGGGGAATGTCGAGCAGTACTTC.

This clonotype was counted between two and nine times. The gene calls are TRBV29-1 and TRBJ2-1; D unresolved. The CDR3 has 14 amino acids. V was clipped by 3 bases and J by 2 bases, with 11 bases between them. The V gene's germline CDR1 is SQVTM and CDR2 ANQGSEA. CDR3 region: CSVEYGAPYNEQFF. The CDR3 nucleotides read TGCAGCGTTGAGTACGGTGCCCCCTACAATGAGCAGTTCTTC.